The entry below describes one T cell receptor beta chain. This record belongs to a study of CD8 T cells in Susac syndrome. CD8+ and CD4+ T cells circulating in blood were sequenced for TCR beta. Random hexamers were used to reverse transcribe the RNA input (about 0.5 to 1 ug). TCRdb re-called the immunoSEQ multiplex PCR reads with MiXCR, one entry per CDR3 protein. The sample carries 150,000 to 200,000 distinct CDR3 sequences, about 94% recorded once. V was cut by 1 base and J by 5 bases, with 9 bases left in between. The CDR3 covers 13 residues. CDR1 is SGHDT, CDR2 YYEEEE, per germline. Source material: CD4+ T cells from PBMCs. This receptor was taken from a human donor with multiple sclerosis. The rearrangement joins TRBV5-6 to TRBJ1-2, with no clear D. CDR3 nucleotide sequence: TGTGCCAGCAGCTTGATACCATTATATGGCTACACCTTC. Protein product: CASSLIPLYGYTF. The variable domain in full, with the rest retrieved from reference TRBV5-6 and TRBJ1-2, is DAGVTQSPTHLIKTRGQQVTLRCSPKSGHDTVSWYQQALGQGPQFIFQYYEEEERQRGNFPDRFSGHQFPNYSSELNVNALLLGDSALYLCASSLIPLYGYTFGSGTRLTVV.